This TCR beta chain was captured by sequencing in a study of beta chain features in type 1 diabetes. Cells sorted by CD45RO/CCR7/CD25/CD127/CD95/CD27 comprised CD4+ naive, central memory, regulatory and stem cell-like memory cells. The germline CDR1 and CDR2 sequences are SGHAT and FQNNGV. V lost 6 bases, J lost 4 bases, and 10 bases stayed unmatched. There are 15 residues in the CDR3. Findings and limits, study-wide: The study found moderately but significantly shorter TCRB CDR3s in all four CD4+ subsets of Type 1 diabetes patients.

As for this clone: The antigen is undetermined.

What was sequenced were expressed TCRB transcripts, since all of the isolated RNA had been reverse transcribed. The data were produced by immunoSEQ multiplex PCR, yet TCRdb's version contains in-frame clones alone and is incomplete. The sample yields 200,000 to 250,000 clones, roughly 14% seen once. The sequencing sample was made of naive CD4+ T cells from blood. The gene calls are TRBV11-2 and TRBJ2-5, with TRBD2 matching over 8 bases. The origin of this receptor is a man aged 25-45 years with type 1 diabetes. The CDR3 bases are TGTGCCAGCAGGCCAACCGGGAGGGGGGTAGAGACCCAGTACTTC. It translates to CASRPTGRGVETQYF.